What follows are 9 T cell receptor beta chains derived from one specimen sequenced in a study of blood T cell repertoires in COVID-19. Assay: immunoSEQ multiplex PCR; the TCRdb copy retains only in-frame clones and omits some. In the table there are about 34,000 clones, around 77% of which are singletons. The sequenced sample was peripheral blood. The receptors here all came from a human donor in a cohort sampled during active COVID-19.

The chain joins TRBV29-1 to TRBJ1-4, with D perhaps matching TRBD1 (5 bases). Germline V CDR1 and CDR2: SQVTM, ANQGSEA. The CDR3 is 13 residues long. The V end lost 1 base, the J end lost 8 bases, and 11 bases lay between the germline ends. CDR3: CSVEVREGEKLFF. In nucleotides, the CDR3 is TGCAGCGTTGAAGTCAGGGAAGGGGAAAAACTGTTTTTT.

The chain uses TRBV18 and TRBJ2-7; D is perhaps TRBD1 (6 bases). Per germline, CDR1 KGHSH and CDR2 LQKENI. This CDR3 has 13 residues. Trimming took off 5 bases at V and 7 bases at J, with 15 bases between the two ends. The CDR3 is CASSAQGLREQYF. CDR3 nucleotides: TGTGCCAGCTCAGCTCAGGGGTTGAGGGAGCAGTACTTC. The complete variable domain, with remaining parts taken from reference TRBV18 and TRBJ2-7, reads NAGVMQNPRHLVRRRGQEARLRCSPMKGHSHVYWYRQLPEEGLKFMVYLQKENIIDESGMPKERFSAEFPKEGPSILRIQQVVRGDSAAYFCASSAQGLREQYFGPGTRLTVT.

CDR3 amino acids: CATTLTTRENTEAFF. CDR3 DNA sequence: TGTGCCACAACACTTACTACCAGGGAAAACACTGAAGCTTTCTTT. The chain couples TRBV15 to TRBJ1-1; TRBD1 is a possible D gene (5 bases). Germline V gene sequence: CDR1 LNHNV, CDR2 YYDKDF (reference sequence). This CDR3 is 15 amino acids long. Trimming stripped 9 bases from V and 2 bases from J, with 19 bases between.

The rearrangement joins TRBV30 to TRBJ2-1, with 7 bases identical to TRBD2. V gave up 5 bases and J gave up 6 bases; unmatched junction bases: 4. Germline V gene data show CDR1 as GTSNPN and CDR2 as SVGIG (reference sequence). The CDR3 totals 12 residues. The CDR3 region is CAWAGTINEQFF. CDR3 nucleotide sequence: TGTGCCTGGGCGGGGACTATCAATGAGCAGTTCTTC.

This rearrangement joins TRBV4-2 to TRBJ2-1; 8 nucleotides match TRBD2. Looked up from germline, CDR1 is LGHNA and CDR2 is YNFKEQ. The V gene end was trimmed by 0 bases and the J gene end by 7 bases; junction bases not matched to a gene: 5. The CDR3 is 15 residues long. The CDR3 is CASSQDFGGVNEQFF. The CDR3 DNA is TGTGCCAGCAGCCAAGATTTCGGGGGGGTTAATGAGCAGTTCTTC.

The chain links TRBV7-8 to TRBJ1-1, with D tentatively TRBD1 (6 bases). The CDR3 is 13 amino acids. Germline CDR1 is SGHVS and CDR2 is FQNEAQ. V lost 8 bases to trimming and J lost 4 bases, with 14 bases between them. The CDR3 region is CASGIQGVTEAFF. CDR3 in DNA: TGTGCCAGCGGTATACAGGGAGTCACTGAAGCTTTCTTT.

This chain connects TRBV19 to TRBJ2-5; tentative D call: TRBD1 (6 bases). Germline CDR1 and CDR2: LNHDA and SQIVND (reference sequence). CDR3 length: 15 amino acids. With 5 bases removed from V and 9 bases from J, the gap between germline ends came to 22 bases. CDR3: CASSSGGAQKGAQYF. The CDR3 nucleotides are TGTGCCAGTAGTTCTGGGGGCGCTCAAAAGGGGGCCCAGTACTTC.

The V gene is TRBV7-3, the J gene TRBJ2-1; 11 nucleotides align to TRBD2. Per the germline V gene, CDR1 is SGHTA and CDR2 is FQGTGA. The J segment lost 7 bases and the V segment lost 1 base, leaving 18 bases of the junction unmatched. This CDR3 comprises 20 residues. CDR3 loop: CASSLSGIVLAGGQLNEQFF. Written as DNA, the CDR3 is TGTGCCAGCAGCTTAAGCGGGATCGTTCTAGCGGGAGGTCAATTGAATGAGCAGTTCTTC.

The rearrangement links TRBV9 to TRBJ1-3; D not certain. The germline V gene has CDR1 SGDLS and CDR2 YYNGEE. V was cut by 0 bases and J by 4 bases, with 11 bases left in between. This CDR3 region has 15 residues. CDR3 nucleotide sequence: TGTGCCAGCAGCGTAGAGTCCAGCAGGGGAAACACCATATATTTT. Its translation: CASSVESSRGNTIYF. Full variable domain (missing parts from reference TRBV9 and TRBJ1-3): DSGVTQTPKHLITATGQRVTLRCSPRSGDLSVYWYQQSLDQGLQFLIQYYNGEERAKGNILERFSAQQFPDLHSELNLSSLELGDSALYFCASSVESSRGNTIYFGEGSWLTVV.